One TCR beta chain is described in this entry. Its antigen is as yet unknown. These data belong to a study of shared clonotypes between healthy human individuals. Findings and caveats of the study: The genetic and exposure-history diversity represented was limited by few donors.

The germline CDR1 and CDR2 sequences are SGHRS and YFSETQ. The CDR3 covers 12 residues. Trimming cost V 5 bases and J 4 bases, with 9 bases left between them. The study separated CD4+ cells into CD45RA+ naive and CD45RA-negative memory subsets. Here immunoSEQ multiplex PCR was the method, and the copy in TCRdb shows in-frame clones only, minus some. The table shows 1.4 million to 1.5 million clones, with roughly 96% occurring only once. Sequencing was done on a sample of naive CD4+ T cells sorted from blood. Subset specified: CD45RA+ positively selected. This chain uses TRBV5-1 with TRBJ2-5; D possibly matches TRBD1 or TRBD2 (5 bases each). This receptor was obtained from a young man in good health. In DNA, the CDR3 is TGCGCCAGCAGTGAGGGGCGAGAGACCCAGTACTTC. Protein: CASSEGRETQYF.